The clone carrying this T cell receptor beta chain is a singleton in its sample. No antigen is known for it. The CDR3 totals 16 residues. The J segment lost 7 bases and the V segment lost 3 bases, leaving 10 bases of the junction unmatched. In germline, CDR1 is SGDLS, CDR2 YYNGEE. With 60 Vbeta and 13 Jbeta primers, the PCR was carried out. Produced via immunoSEQ multiplex PCR; TCRdb's table is partial and in-frame only. This table holds 100,000 to 150,000 clones, around 84% found once. The data belong to a study of cytomegalovirus exposure and HLA in healthy donors. Study-wide points: Earlier analysis found most TCR beta V segments productive about 87% or about 30% of the time.

The source material was PBMCs. The chain recombines TRBV9 with TRBJ1-3; 10 bases line up with TRBD1. The origin of this receptor is a young man in good health and CMV-seronegative. CDR3 in amino acids: CASSGTPGTGANTIYF. CDR3 sequence (DNA): TGTGCCAGCAGCGGAACTCCCGGGACAGGGGCGAACACCATATATTTT.